The rows below give T cell receptor beta chains drawn from one sample of a study of shared clonotypes between healthy human individuals. Data came from immunoSEQ multiplex PCR; TCRdb stores just in-frame clones and leaves some out. The table shows 2 million to 2.5 million clones, with almost 96% occurring only once. Sequenced sample: naive CD4+ T cells sorted from blood. The receptors stem from a young man in good health. Both conserved end residues are part of each CDR3. Each record gives: V gene, clone size, J gene, D gene, CDR3 protein, CDR3 DNA. D genes are given only for firm matches. Only some rows state a clone size, as once, few, many or a class for expanded clones.

TRBV30	NA	TRBJ2-7	TRBD1	CAWSFGLGTAPTYEQYF	TGTGCCTGGAGCTTCGGCTTGGGGACAGCGCCGACCTACGAGCAGTACTTC
TRBV6-5	NA	TRBJ1-3	TRBD1	CASSLGQGGNTIYF	TGTGCCAGCAGTCTTGGACAGGGCGGAAACACCATATATTTT
TRBV7-3	NA	TRBJ2-1	TRBD1	CASSAREGASYNEQFF	TGTGCCAGCAGCGCCCGTGAGGGGGCGTCCTACAATGAGCAGTTCTTC
TRBV6-7	NA	TRBJ2-3	TRBD1	CASSYLELRGLGNTQYF	TGTGCCAGCAGTTACCTTGAACTCAGGGGGCTCGGGAATACGCAGTATTTT
TRBV2	NA	TRBJ2-2	NA	CASSIGTEANTGELFF	TGTGCCAGCAGTATAGGGACTGAAGCGAACACCGGGGAGCTGTTTTTT
TRBV7-3	NA	TRBJ2-3	NA	CASSLGDPLTDTQYF	TGTGCCAGCAGCTTAGGGGACCCTCTCACAGATACGCAGTATTTT
TRBV7-2	NA	TRBJ2-7	TRBD1	CASSQQGTGANEQYF	TGTGCCAGCAGTCAACAAGGGACAGGGGCCAACGAGCAGTACTTC
TRBV5-4	NA	TRBJ1-4	TRBD1	CASSAGLGQGRIEKLFF	TGTGCCAGCAGCGCGGGCCTGGGACAGGGTAGGATTGAAAAACTGTTTTTT
TRBV5-1	NA	TRBJ2-1	NA	CASSQDSPWIGQFF	TGCGCCAGCAGTCAGGACAGCCCCTGGATTGGGCAGTTCTTC
TRBV10-3	NA	TRBJ2-2	TRBD2	CAISLAANTGELFF	TGTGCCATCAGTCTAGCGGCGAACACCGGGGAGCTGTTTTTT
TRBV9	NA	TRBJ2-5	TRBD2	CASSVGIAGIQETQYF	TGTGCCAGCAGCGTAGGGATAGCGGGGATTCAAGAGACCCAGTACTTC
TRBV30	NA	TRBJ2-7	TRBD1	CAWSEGQPYEQYF	TGTGCCTGGAGCGAGGGACAGCCTTACGAGCAGTACTTC
TRBV19	NA	TRBJ1-5	TRBD1	CASSTWVRTGGQPQHF	TGTGCCAGTAGTACGTGGGTCCGGACAGGAGGTCAGCCCCAGCATTTT
TRBV2	NA	TRBJ2-1	NA	CASSAVGGGSYNEQFF	TGTGCCAGCAGTGCGGTGGGAGGAGGATCCTACAATGAGCAGTTCTTC
TRBV6-4	NA	TRBJ1-1	NA	CASSEGQGGEAFF	TGTGCCAGCAGTGAGGGTCAGGGCGGTGAAGCTTTCTTT
TRBV14	NA	TRBJ2-7	TRBD2	CASSQAPGGTYEQYF	TGTGCCAGCAGCCAAGCCCCGGGAGGGACCTACGAGCAGTACTTC
TRBV5-4	NA	TRBJ2-1	TRBD2	CASSFLLAGGNEQFF	TGTGCCAGCAGCTTCCTACTAGCGGGGGGAAATGAGCAGTTCTTC
TRBV5-4	NA	TRBJ2-2	TRBD2	CASSLGLADTGELFF	TGTGCCAGCAGCTTGGGACTAGCGGACACCGGGGAGCTGTTTTTT
TRBV5-1	NA	TRBJ2-5	NA	CASSLGGSRETQYF	TGCGCCAGCAGCTTGGGGGGGAGCCGAGAGACCCAGTACTTC
TRBV7-2	NA	TRBJ1-4	TRBD1	CASSFGGQANEKLFF	TGTGCCAGCAGCTTCGGGGGACAGGCTAATGAAAAACTGTTTTTT
TRBV7-2	NA	TRBJ2-3	TRBD1	CASSLTGSDTQYF	TGTGCCAGCAGCCTGACAGGGTCAGATACGCAGTATTTT
TRBV11-2	NA	TRBJ2-7	TRBD2	CASSWASGGTYEQYF	TGTGCCAGCAGCTGGGCTAGCGGGGGGACCTACGAGCAGTACTTC
TRBV28	NA	TRBJ2-1	TRBD2	CASRGGLAGSYNEQFF	TGTGCCAGCAGGGGGGGACTAGCGGGCTCCTACAATGAGCAGTTCTTC
TRBV20-1	once	TRBJ2-7	NA	CSATGPSWQYF	TGCAGTGCTACCGGACCCTCGTGGCAGTACTTC
TRBV18	NA	TRBJ2-4	NA	CASSPQGGENIQYF	TGTGCCAGCTCACCTCAGGGGGGTGAGAACATTCAGTACTTC
TRBV7-2	NA	TRBJ2-5	TRBD2	CASSLVAGKQETQYF	TGTGCCAGCAGCTTAGTAGCGGGGAAACAAGAGACCCAGTACTTC
TRBV19	NA	TRBJ2-1	TRBD2	CASKTGGYNEQFF	TGTGCCAGTAAAACGGGGGGTTACAATGAGCAGTTCTTC
TRBV10-3	NA	TRBJ2-5	NA	CAISESGGVETQYF	TGTGCCATCAGTGAGTCGGGGGGAGTGGAGACCCAGTACTTC
TRBV11-3	once	TRBJ2-1	TRBD2	CASSRTSANNEQFF	TGTGCCAGCAGCCGGACTAGCGCTAACAATGAGCAGTTCTTC
TRBV6-5	NA	TRBJ2-2	NA	CASSRISTFTGELFF	TGTGCCAGCAGTCGAATCTCGACTTTTACCGGGGAGCTGTTTTTT
TRBV27	NA	TRBJ2-7	NA	CASSLGGNSYEQYF	TGTGCCAGCAGTTTGGGCGGGAACTCCTACGAGCAGTACTTC
TRBV6-5	once	TRBJ2-3	TRBD2	CASAGGSPDTQYF	TGTGCCAGCGCGGGGGGGAGCCCAGATACGCAGTATTTT
TRBV10-3	NA	TRBJ1-2	NA	CAISELEKFYGYTF	TGTGCCATCAGTGAGTTAGAGAAATTCTATGGCTACACCTTC
TRBV15	NA	TRBJ2-1	TRBD2	CATSSRLVAGVGSSYNEQFF	TGTGCCACCAGCTCCCGATTGGTAGCGGGAGTGGGCAGCTCCTACAATGAGCAGTTCTTC
TRBV14	NA	TRBJ1-2	TRBD1	CASSHKTGNYGYTF	TGTGCCAGCAGCCACAAGACAGGGAACTATGGCTACACCTTC
TRBV28	NA	TRBJ1-5	NA	CASSLWWDERGNQPQHF	TGTGCCAGCAGTTTATGGTGGGATGAACGAGGCAATCAGCCCCAGCATTTT
TRBV5-4	NA	TRBJ1-2	NA	CASSLPGLAGGYTF	TGTGCCAGCAGCTTACCGGGACTAGCTGGGGGCTACACCTTC
TRBV28	NA	TRBJ1-5	TRBD1	CASSLSSGGDNQPQHF	TGTGCCAGCAGTTTATCATCAGGGGGCGACAATCAGCCCCAGCATTTT
TRBV5-1	NA	TRBJ2-3	NA	CASSNGLSPYTDTQYF	TGCGCCAGCAGCAATGGGCTCTCCCCATACACAGATACGCAGTATTTT
TRBV9	NA	TRBJ2-3	TRBD2	CASSGVAGAATDTQYF	TGTGCCAGCAGCGGAGTAGCGGGAGCTGCAACAGATACGCAGTATTTT
TRBV21-1	NA	TRBJ1-5	NA	CASSKGTDSGPNQPQHF	TGTGCCAGCAGCAAGGGTACGGACAGCGGACCTAATCAGCCCCAGCATTTT
TRBV5-8	NA	TRBJ2-7	TRBD1	CASSFGQGHYEQYF	TGTGCCAGCAGCTTCGGACAGGGCCACTACGAGCAGTACTTC
TRBV10-3	NA	TRBJ2-5	TRBD1	CAIGQGGQETQYF	TGTGCCATCGGACAGGGGGGCCAAGAGACCCAGTACTTC
TRBV18	NA	TRBJ2-7	NA	CASSPPTWQGSYEQYF	TGTGCCAGCTCACCACCGACTTGGCAGGGATCCTACGAGCAGTACTTC
TRBV5-1	NA	TRBJ1-5	NA	CASSPAGPNQPQHF	TGCGCCAGCAGCCCCGCCGGGCCCAATCAGCCCCAGCATTTT
TRBV19	NA	TRBJ1-4	NA	CASSFIGQNEKLFF	TGTGCCAGTAGTTTCATCGGACAGAATGAAAAACTGTTTTTT
TRBV10-3	NA	TRBJ1-1	TRBD1	CAISESEQGVYTEAFF	TGTGCCATCAGTGAGTCTGAACAGGGGGTTTATACTGAAGCTTTCTTT
TRBV7-6	NA	TRBJ2-1	NA	CASSLALKLPGSYNEQFF	TGTGCCAGCAGCTTAGCGCTAAAACTCCCGGGCTCCTACAATGAGCAGTTCTTC
TRBV4-3	NA	TRBJ2-2	NA	CASSQSADRYTGELFF	TGCGCCAGCAGCCAATCTGCGGACAGATACACCGGGGAGCTGTTTTTT
TRBV5-1	NA	TRBJ2-2	NA	CASSVTVNTGELFF	TGCGCCAGCAGCGTTACAGTGAACACCGGGGAGCTGTTTTTT
TRBV6-5	NA	TRBJ2-7	NA	CASRNGGDSRIEQYF	TGTGCCAGCAGAAACGGAGGTGACAGTCGGATCGAGCAGTACTTC
TRBV7-9	NA	TRBJ2-3	NA	CASSFSSTDTQYF	TGTGCCAGCAGCTTCTCCAGCACAGATACGCAGTATTTT
TRBV5-1	NA	TRBJ2-1	TRBD2	CASSFGTSGFNEQFF	TGCGCCAGCAGCTTCGGGACTAGCGGTTTCAATGAGCAGTTCTTC
TRBV4-3	NA	TRBJ2-7	NA	CASSQDRASAQYF	TGCGCCAGCAGCCAAGATCGAGCCTCCGCGCAGTACTTC
TRBV30	NA	TRBJ2-7	TRBD1	CAWSDRGPYEQYF	TGTGCCTGGAGTGACAGGGGCCCCTACGAGCAGTACTTC